The sequence of this TCR beta chain was determined in a study of technical replicates of blood from a handful of donors. This clone has just one count. Germline V gene lookup returns CDR1 SGHNT and CDR2 YENEEA. The V and J ends lost 1 base and 4 bases respectively, with 16 bases between them. The CDR3 is 16 amino acids. Clones were read by immunoSEQ multiplex PCR, and TCRdb kept only the in-frame ones, dropping some. Of 68,000 or so clones in the sample, around 97% are singletons; the top ten hold approximately 0.26%. The chain is built from TRBV11-3 and TRBJ2-5, with D tentatively TRBD1 (5 bases). The sequence came from a human donor in good health. The sequencing input was T cells isolated from PBMCs. CDR3 bases: TGTGCCAGCAGCTTAGTTAGGGGATTTCGTGGAGAGACCCAGTACTTC. Its translation: CASSLVRGFRGETQYF.